This T cell receptor beta chain was identified in a study of Ad26.COV2.S vaccination and SARS-CoV-2 variants. Study results and caveats: Vaccine recipients showed a spike-specific TCR breadth that was higher than in placebo recipients.

Remarks on this clone: Antigen unknown.

This table comes from immunoSEQ multiplex PCR, and its TCRdb copy is limited to in-frame clones, with some not included. The sample has approximately 240,000 clones; over 75% are singletons. Treatment given: roughly 20 received Ad26.COV2.S at low or high dose, single or two shots; 5 received placebo; per-sample allocation not given. Day 63 after the first injection of vaccine or placebo was the sampling time. Sample: peripheral blood, taken in a trial of Ad26.COV2.S vaccine versus placebo. This sequence originates from a person between 18 and 60 years old who received the Ad26.COV2.S COVID-19 vaccine or a placebo.

The CDR3 region has the DNA TGTGCCAGCAGTATCGGACAGGGGACAGATACGCAGTATTTT. This translates into CASSIGQGTDTQYF. This chain joins TRBV6-5 and TRBJ2-3, with 9 bases aligning to TRBD1. V shed 5 bases and J 3 bases; nucleotides not matched to a gene: 3. Germline V gene data show CDR1 as MNHEY and CDR2 as SVGAGI. The CDR3 length is 14 residues.